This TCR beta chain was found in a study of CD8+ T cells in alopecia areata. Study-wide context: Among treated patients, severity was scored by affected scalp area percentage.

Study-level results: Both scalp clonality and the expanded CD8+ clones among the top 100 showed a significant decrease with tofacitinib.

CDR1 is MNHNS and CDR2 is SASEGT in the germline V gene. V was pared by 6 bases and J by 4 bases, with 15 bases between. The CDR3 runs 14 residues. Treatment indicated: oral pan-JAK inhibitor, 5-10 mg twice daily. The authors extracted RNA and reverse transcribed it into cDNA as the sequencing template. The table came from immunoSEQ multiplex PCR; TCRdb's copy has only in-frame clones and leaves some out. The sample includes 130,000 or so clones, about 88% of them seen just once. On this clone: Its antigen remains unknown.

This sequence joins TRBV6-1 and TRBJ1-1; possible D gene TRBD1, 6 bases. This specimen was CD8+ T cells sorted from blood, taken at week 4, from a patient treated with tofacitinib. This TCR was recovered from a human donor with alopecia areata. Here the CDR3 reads CASRDSPGGTEAFF. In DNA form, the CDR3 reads TGTGCCAGCAGGGACAGCCCTGGGGGCACTGAAGCTTTCTTT.